This T cell receptor (beta chain) came from a study of cytomegalovirus exposure and HLA in healthy donors. Points from the study as a whole: In an earlier analysis, productive rearrangement rates for most beta V segments clustered near 87% or 30%. 87-base-pair reads could not separate some V segments, including TRBV6-2 and TRBV6-3. In a later analysis, at a false discovery rate of 0.05, 17,000 or so TCR beta sequences were associated with HLA alleles.

Germline CDR1 and CDR2: GTSNPN and SVGIG (reference sequence). Trimming took 3 bases from V and 4 from J, leaving 9 bases between them. The CDR3 length is 12 residues. To note about this clone: Its antigen remains unknown.

The study ran its PCR with 60 Vbeta and 13 Jbeta primers. The data were produced by immunoSEQ multiplex PCR, yet TCRdb's version contains in-frame clones alone and is incomplete. The table records under 110,000 clones, about 70% of them present only once. The sample was PBMCs. The TCR originated in a boy between 10 and 17 years old in good health and CMV-seronegative. The chain combines TRBV30 with TRBJ1-1, with D tentatively TRBD1 (6 bases). The CDR3 bases are TGTGCCTGGAGCATAGGGGGCACTGAAGCTTTCTTT. Protein sequence: CAWSIGGTEAFF.